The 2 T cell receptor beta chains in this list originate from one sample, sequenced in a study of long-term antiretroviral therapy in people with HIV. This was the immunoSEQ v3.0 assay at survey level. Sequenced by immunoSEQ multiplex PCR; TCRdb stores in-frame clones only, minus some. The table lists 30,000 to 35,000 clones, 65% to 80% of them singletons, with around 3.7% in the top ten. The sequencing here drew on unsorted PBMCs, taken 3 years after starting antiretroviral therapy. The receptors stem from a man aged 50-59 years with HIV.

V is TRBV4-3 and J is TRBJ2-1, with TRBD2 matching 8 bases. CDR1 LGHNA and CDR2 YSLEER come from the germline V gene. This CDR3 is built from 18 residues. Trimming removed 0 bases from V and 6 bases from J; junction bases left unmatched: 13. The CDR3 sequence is CASSQEIFRAGVGNEQFF. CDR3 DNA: TGCGCCAGCAGCCAAGAAATTTTCCGAGCGGGAGTAGGCAATGAGCAGTTCTTC.

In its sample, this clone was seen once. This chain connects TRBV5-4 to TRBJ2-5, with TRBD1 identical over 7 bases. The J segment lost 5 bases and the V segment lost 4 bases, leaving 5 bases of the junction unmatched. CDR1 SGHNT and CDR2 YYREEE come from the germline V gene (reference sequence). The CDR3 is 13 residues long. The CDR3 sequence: CASSSRGRETQYF. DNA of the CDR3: TGTGCCAGCAGCAGTAGGGGGCGGGAGACCCAGTACTTC.